Following are 5 T cell receptor beta chains from one sample sequenced in a study of shared clonotypes between healthy human individuals. Using immunoSEQ multiplex PCR, the repertoire was profiled, and TCRdb retains in-frame clones only, with some absent. Of 2 million to 2.5 million clones in the sample, 90% to 95% were seen once. Sequenced sample: naive CD4+ T cells from PBMCs. Subset indicated: CD45RA+ positively selected. These receptors were taken from a man aged 18 to 30 in good health. Some clones in this sample may be carry-over from other donors' samples.

The gene calls are TRBV15 and TRBJ2-7; no firm D call. The germline CDR1 and CDR2 sequences are LNHNV and YYDKDF (reference sequence). CDR3 length: 15 amino acids. Trimming removed 5 bases from V and 5 bases from J, with 19 bases in between. The DNA for the CDR3 is TGTGCCACCAGCCTCAATTATGGGGATAGGGACGAGCAGTACTTC. This codes for CATSLNYGDRDEQYF.

This clone was found a few times. The sample contains more than one DNA sequence encoding this CDR3. V gene TRBV7-2 combines with J gene TRBJ1-2; 8 bases match TRBD1. CDR1 and CDR2 (germline): SGHTA, FQGNSA. With V trimmed by 0 bases and J by 0 bases, 0 bases remained unmatched. The CDR3 length is 15 residues. The CDR3 reads CASSLAGQANYGYTF. The CDR3 DNA follows: TGTGCCAGCAGCTTAGCGGGACAGGCTAACTATGGCTACACCTTC. Together with reference TRBV7-2 and TRBJ1-2, the CDR3 gives the full variable domain: GAGVSQSPSNKVTEKGKDVELRCDPISGHTALYWYRQSLGQGLEFLIYFQGNSAPDKSGLPSDRFSAERTGGSVSTLTIQRTQQEDSAVYLCASSLAGQANYGYTFGSGTRLTVV.

The V gene is TRBV2, the J gene TRBJ2-5; 10 bases fit TRBD2. Germline V gene data show CDR1 as SNHLY and CDR2 as FYNNEI. V lost 7 bases to trimming and J lost 6 bases; unmatched junction nucleotides: 11. CDR3 length: 15 amino acids. The CDR3 DNA is TGTGCCAGCACCGAAGGTCTAGCGGGAGTAAAGACCCAGTACTTC. It translates to CASTEGLAGVKTQYF.

This chain joins TRBV5-1 and TRBJ2-2, with D possibly TRBD2 on 6 matching bases. With 0 bases removed from V and 7 bases from J, the gap between germline ends came to 16 bases. CDR1 is SGHRS and CDR2 is YFSETQ in the germline V gene. The CDR3 covers 16 residues. CDR3 coding DNA: TGCGCCAGCAGCTTGGCGGCGGACTCGCGGGGCGGGGAGCTGTTTTTT. The encoded protein is CASSLAADSRGGELFF.

This clone was detected only once. Distinct nucleotide sequences in the sample also encode this CDR3. This rearrangement joins TRBV5-1 to TRBJ2-2; 7 nucleotides line up with TRBD2. Germline values: CDR1 SGHRS, CDR2 YFSETQ. This CDR3 spans 15 amino acids. V dropped 2 bases and J dropped 5; count of bases not matched to a gene: 6. The CDR3 loop reads CASSFLAGETGELFF. CDR3 in DNA: TGCGCCAGCAGCTTCCTGGCGGGAGAGACCGGGGAGCTGTTTTTT.